Presented here are 31 T cell receptor beta chains from one specimen sequenced in a study of cytotoxic CD8 clonotypes in ibrutinib-treated CLL. Sequencing was performed with immunoSEQ multiplex PCR; in TCRdb, only in-frame clones are kept and a portion is missing. The table lists a few hundred thousand clones, 70% of them singletons. This specimen consisted of PBMCs, obtained after 24 months of ibrutinib treatment. All receptors derive from a human donor with chronic lymphocytic leukemia.

The CDR3 nucleotides are TGTGCCAGCAGTTATGGGGTCAGGGTAGATGAAAAACTGTTTTTT. Its protein product is CASSYGVRVDEKLFF. This sequence joins TRBV6-5 and TRBJ1-4; a weak D match, TRBD1 (5 bases). This CDR3 comprises 15 residues. V was shortened by 3 bases and J by 6 bases, with 14 bases between the two germline ends. The germline CDR1 and CDR2 sequences are MNHEY and SVGAGI.

This chain joins TRBV6-5 and TRBJ1-2; D uncertain. Trimming stripped 5 bases from V and 6 bases from J, with 16 bases between. CDR3 length: 14 residues. The germline CDR1 and CDR2 sequences are MNHEY and SVGAGI. DNA of the CDR3: TGTGCCAGCAGTCTTGGAGGGCAGGCCCATGGCTACACCTTC. Its protein product is CASSLGGQAHGYTF.

This clone has just one count. Other nucleotide sequences from this sample produce the same CDR3. The J gene is TRBJ2-7, the V gene TRBV9; D perhaps matches TRBD2 (7 bases). The CDR3 is 14 residues long. With 0 bases removed from V and 6 bases from J, the gap between germline ends came to 13 bases. Per the germline V gene, CDR1 is SGDLS and CDR2 is YYNGEE. The CDR3 DNA reads as TGTGCCAGCAGCGTAGCGGGGGGCACAGGCGAGCAGTACTTC. It encodes CASSVAGGTGEQYF. Using reference TRBV9 and TRBJ2-7 for the parts outside the CDR3, the full variable domain is DSGVTQTPKHLITATGQRVTLRCSPRSGDLSVYWYQQSLDQGLQFLIQYYNGEERAKGNILERFSAQQFPDLHSELNLSSLELGDSALYFCASSVAGGTGEQYFGPGTRLTVT.

The chain carries TRBV19 and TRBJ2-5; TRBD2 is a possible D gene (6 bases). Trimming cost V 4 bases and J 1 base, with 7 bases left between them. Germline V CDR1 and CDR2: LNHDA, SQIVND (reference sequence). CDR3 length equals 13 residues. The chain's CDR3 is CASSSGVQETQYF. Here the CDR3 DNA reads TGTGCCAGTAGTAGCGGGGTCCAAGAGACCCAGTACTTC.

The chain recombines TRBV20-1 with TRBJ2-1, with no clear D. This CDR3 region has 10 residues. Trimming left V 7 bases short and J 8 bases short, with 9 bases between. Germline V gene data show CDR1 as DFQATT and CDR2 as SNEGSKA (reference sequence). CDR3 in amino acids: CSELDDEQFF. The CDR3 DNA reads TGCAGTGAGTTAGACGATGAGCAGTTCTTC.

The chain uses TRBV7-8 and TRBJ2-1; 7 bases are a match to TRBD1. J gave up 0 bases and V 3 bases, and 5 bases lay outside the gene matches. There are 16 residues in the CDR3. CDR1 SGHVS and CDR2 FQNEAQ come from the germline V gene. CDR3 bases: TGTGCCAGCAGCTTCCTACAGGGGCTCTCCTACAATGAGCAGTTCTTC. Translated, it gives CASSFLQGLSYNEQFF.

This chain uses TRBV21-1 with TRBJ2-7; TRBD2, as called in the table, went unchecked against the DNA. TRBV21-1 represents a pseudogene. The CDR3 totals 15 residues. In nucleotides, the CDR3 is TGTGCCAGCAGCAATAACCCTAGCGGGCCCTACGAGCAGTACTTC. Protein sequence: CASSNNPSGPYEQYF.

The chain combines TRBV29-1 with TRBJ2-1; D is uncertain. CDR3 length equals 13 residues. The germline V gene encodes CDR1 SQVTM and CDR2 ANQGSEA. V was shortened by 7 bases and J by 6 bases, with 16 bases between the two germline ends. The DNA for the CDR3 is TGCAGCGCCCGGTTGGCTCTAGTCAATGAGCAGTTCTTC. Translating gives CSARLALVNEQFF.

This clone turned up a few times. This chain connects TRBV11-3 to TRBJ2-1; 12 bases line up with TRBD2. The CDR3 is 14 residues long. Trimming cost V 5 bases and J 9 bases; bases outside gene matches: 5. CDR1 and CDR2 (germline): SGHNT, YENEEA. The CDR3 protein is CASSPSGRAVEQFF. CDR3 nucleotide sequence: TGTGCCAGCAGCCCTAGCGGGAGGGCCGTTGAGCAGTTCTTC.

The chain carries TRBV4-2 and TRBJ2-1; 11 bases match TRBD2. Trimming took 4 bases from V and 3 from J; bases not matched to a gene: 5. Looked up from germline, CDR1 is LGHNA and CDR2 is YNFKEQ. CDR3 length: 16 amino acids. CDR3 coding DNA: TGTGCCAGCAGCCGGCTAGCGGGAGGAAACTACAATGAGCAGTTCTTC. Amino acid sequence: CASSRLAGGNYNEQFF.

The J gene is TRBJ2-5, the V gene TRBV29-1; D may be TRBD1 or TRBD2 (5 bases each). Looked up from germline, CDR1 is SQVTM and CDR2 is ANQGSEA. V was shortened by 5 bases and J by 5 bases, with 9 bases between the two germline ends. The CDR3 loop spans 11 amino acids. The CDR3 loop reads CSVREGETQYF. In nucleotides, the CDR3 is TGCAGCGTTCGAGAGGGGGAGACCCAGTACTTC.

This chain uses TRBV6-5 with TRBJ2-2; a weak D match, TRBD1 (5 bases). Trimming stripped 2 bases from V and 4 bases from J, with 11 bases between. The germline V gene encodes CDR1 MNHEY and CDR2 SVGAGI. The CDR3 totals 15 residues. CDR3 loop: CASSYQGVGTGELFF. DNA of the CDR3: TGTGCCAGCAGTTACCAAGGGGTCGGCACCGGGGAGCTGTTTTTT.

The chain combines TRBV6-1 with TRBJ2-5, with D perhaps matching TRBD1 (5 bases). The CDR3 sequence is 15 residues long. The V and J ends lost 2 bases and 5 bases respectively, with 15 bases between them. Germline loops: CDR1 MNHNS, CDR2 SASEGT. This CDR3 is CASSEKGLPTETQYF. CDR3 bases: TGTGCCAGCAGTGAAAAGGGGCTTCCGACGGAGACCCAGTACTTC.

This chain uses TRBV29-1 with TRBJ2-1; D unclear. The CDR3 has 14 amino acids. Per the germline V gene, CDR1 is SQVTM and CDR2 is ANQGSEA. V dropped 7 bases and J dropped 5 bases, with 18 bases sitting between them. CDR3 sequence (DNA): TGCAGCGCTAGAAGCCCGGGCAGGCACAATGAGCAGTTCTTC. Protein sequence: CSARSPGRHNEQFF.

The table lists this clone with a few counts. J is TRBJ2-7 and V is TRBV7-8, with 11 bases identical to TRBD2. Trimming took 1 base from V and 3 from J; bases not matched to a gene: 11. CDR3 length: 18 residues. Germline-derived CDR1 and CDR2 are SGHVS and FQNEAQ. CDR3 DNA: TGTGCCAGCAGCTTAGATTCCCTAGCGGGAGGAAACGTCTACGAGCAGTACTTC. Translating it yields CASSLDSLAGGNVYEQYF.

The chain joins TRBV10-3 to TRBJ2-3; 13 bases fit TRBD2. Germline trimming cut 6 bases from V and 0 bases from J; bases unmatched to any gene: 9. From germline, CDR1 is ENHRY and CDR2 SYGVKD. The CDR3 extends over 18 amino acids. CDR3 nucleotide sequence: TGTGCCATCAGCCTTGGACTAGCGGGAGAGAGGAGCACAGATACGCAGTATTTT. Protein: CAISLGLAGERSTDTQYF.

The chain recombines TRBV27 with TRBJ2-7; D may be TRBD2 (5 bases). Germline V gene data show CDR1 as MNHEY and CDR2 as SMNVEV (reference sequence). Trimming left V 5 bases short and J 4 bases short, with 12 bases between. This CDR3 contains 13 residues. The CDR3 region is CASSTKRGYEQYF. CDR3 nucleotides: TGTGCCAGCAGTACCAAGAGAGGGTACGAGCAGTACTTC.

The chain links TRBV2 to TRBJ1-5; 12 bases agree with TRBD1. Germline V gene lookup returns CDR1 SNHLY and CDR2 FYNNEI. The CDR3 covers 16 residues. The V and J ends lost 2 bases and 5 bases, in that order; junction bases with no gene match: 4. DNA for the CDR3: TGTGCCAGCAGTGAATTTGGGACAGGGGGCCATCAGCCCCAGCATTTT. Its translation: CASSEFGTGGHQPQHF.

The gene calls are TRBV18 and TRBJ1-5, with D unclear. CDR1 and CDR2 from the germline V gene are KGHSH and LQKENI. The CDR3 is 13 residues long. Between the trimmed V and J ends, which lost 3 bases and 0 bases, there was a span of 3 bases. Written as DNA, the CDR3 is TGTGCCAGCTCACCGGATAGCAATCAGCCCCAGCATTTT. Translated, it gives CASSPDSNQPQHF. The full variable domain, with the rest looked up from reference TRBV18 and TRBJ1-5, is NAGVMQNPRHLVRRRGQEARLRCSPMKGHSHVYWYRQLPEEGLKFMVYLQKENIIDESGMPKERFSAEFPKEGPSILRIQQVVRGDSAAYFCASSPDSNQPQHFGDGTRLSIL.

V and J are TRBV20-1 and TRBJ2-1, with D hard to call. V was cut by 6 bases and J by 13 bases, with 16 bases left in between. CDR3 length: 11 amino acids. Germline CDR1 is DFQATT and CDR2 is SNEGSKA (reference sequence). The CDR3: CSAVDERSQFF. CDR3 coding DNA: TGCAGTGCGGTAGACGAGAGAAGCCAGTTCTTC.

This sequence joins TRBV7-2 and TRBJ2-7; D is perhaps TRBD1 (6 bases). Germline V gene lookup returns CDR1 SGHTA and CDR2 FQGNSA. Deletions cut 4 bases from V and 2 bases from J, with 12 bases between. This CDR3 spans 14 amino acids. In nucleotides, the CDR3 is TGTGCCAGCAGCTCCTGGACAGATGCCTACGAGCAGTACTTC. It codes for CASSSWTDAYEQYF.

J is TRBJ2-7 and V is TRBV6-5; D not resolved. V lost 0 bases, J lost 0 bases, and 3 bases lay in between. CDR1 MNHEY and CDR2 SVGAGI come from the germline V gene. The CDR3 consists of 13 residues. The CDR3 bases are TGTGCCAGCAGTTACTCCCACTCCTACGAGCAGTACTTC. Its protein is CASSYSHSYEQYF.

The chain employs TRBV4-3 and TRBJ1-5; no clear D gene. Trimming left V 0 bases short and J 5 bases short, with 11 bases between. Germline CDR1 reads LGHNA; CDR2 reads YSLEER. The CDR3 has 15 amino acids. The CDR3 sequence is CASSQDLANDQPQHF. CDR3 nucleotides: TGCGCCAGCAGCCAAGATTTAGCAAACGATCAGCCCCAGCATTTT.

The rearrangement joins TRBV5-1 to TRBJ2-6, with 7 bases aligning to TRBD1. V lost 2 bases to trimming and J lost 0 bases; unmatched junction nucleotides: 8. This CDR3 has 18 amino acids. Germline values: CDR1 SGHRS, CDR2 YFSETQ. The CDR3 region is CASSFVGTVSSGANVLTF. The CDR3 DNA reads as TGCGCCAGCAGCTTCGTAGGGACAGTTTCCTCTGGGGCCAACGTCCTGACTTTC. Looking up the rest from reference TRBV5-1 and TRBJ2-6 gives the full variable domain: KAGVTQTPRYLIKTRGQQVTLSCSPISGHRSVSWYQQTPGQGLQFLFEYFSETQRNKGNFPGRFSGRQFSNSRSEMNVSTLELGDSALYLCASSFVGTVSSGANVLTFGAGSRLTVL.

The rearrangement joins TRBV2 to TRBJ1-5; the D gene is possibly TRBD1 (6 bases). CDR1 and CDR2 (germline): SNHLY, FYNNEI. This CDR3 contains 15 residues. V was shortened by 6 bases and J by 6 bases, with 18 bases between the two germline ends. The chain's CDR3 is CASRPGRGGFQPQHF. The DNA for the CDR3 is TGTGCCAGCAGGCCGGGACGGGGGGGCTTTCAGCCCCAGCATTTT.

The chain recombines TRBV27 with TRBJ2-1; TRBD1 matches at 9 bases. V dropped 5 bases and J dropped 7; count of bases not matched to a gene: 9. The CDR3 has 15 amino acids. Germline lookup yields CDR1 MNHEY and CDR2 SMNVEV (reference sequence). DNA of the CDR3: TGTGCCAGCAGTCTTGGGACAGGGTGGTTGAATGAGCAGTTCTTC. It is translated as CASSLGTGWLNEQFF.

The table lists this clone with a count of one. The sample carries other DNA sequences with the same CDR3. The gene calls are TRBV9 and TRBJ1-5, with TRBD1 matching 7 bases. V shed 4 bases and J 5 bases; nucleotides not matched to a gene: 6. In germline, CDR1 is SGDLS, CDR2 YYNGEE. The CDR3 loop spans 14 amino acids. CDR3 amino acids: CASSRQGGDQPQHF. CDR3 sequence (DNA): TGTGCCAGCAGCCGACAGGGAGGGGATCAGCCCCAGCATTTT.

This clone was seen only a few times. CDR3 DNA: TGCGCCAGCAGCTTTGGGGCAGATACGCAGTATTTT. Its translation is CASSFGADTQYF. The chain employs TRBV5-1 and TRBJ2-3, with D hard to call. V shed 2 bases and J shed 4 bases, with 5 bases lying between them. CDR3 size: 12 residues. The germline V gene has CDR1 SGHRS and CDR2 YFSETQ.

V usage is TRBV7-9 and J usage is TRBJ1-5; 8 bases map to TRBD1. The length of the CDR3 is 17 residues. With V trimmed by 2 bases and J by 3 bases, 9 bases remained unmatched. Germline values: CDR1 SEHNR, CDR2 FQNEAQ (reference sequence). The CDR3 DNA reads as TGTGCCAGCAGCTTACAGGCAGGACAGGGAATCAATCAGCCCCAGCATTTT. Amino acids: CASSLQAGQGINQPQHF.

The rearrangement links TRBV5-6 to TRBJ2-3; D is undetermined. Germline assignment: CDR1 SGHDT and CDR2 YYEEEE. V lost 0 bases to trimming and J lost 0 bases, with 14 bases between them. This CDR3 is built from 17 residues. This chain's CDR3 is CASSLAPTGVSTDTQYF. The CDR3 region has the DNA TGTGCCAGCAGCTTGGCCCCCACGGGCGTCAGCACAGATACGCAGTATTTT.

The chain joins TRBV6-5 to TRBJ2-7; D is unresolved. Germline loops: CDR1 MNHEY, CDR2 SVGAGI. There are 12 residues in the CDR3. V lost 6 bases and J lost 7, with 13 bases in between. The CDR3 protein is CASSASGGEQYF. CDR3 sequence (DNA): TGTGCCAGCAGCGCCTCAGGTGGTGAGCAGTACTTC.